The 31 T cell receptor beta chains below all came from one sample that was sequenced in a study of shared clonotypes between healthy human individuals. TCRdb keeps only in-frame clones here, not all; method: immunoSEQ multiplex PCR. The sample contains 650,000 to 800,000 clones, about 92% of which appear only once. As defined, naive CD8 cells were CD45RO-negative and positively selected for CCR7, with terminally differentiated effector memory CD45RA+ cells excluded. The sequenced sample consisted of naive CD8+ T cells sorted from blood. The receptors originated from a man aged 25-45 years in good health.

Turning to this clone: Other DNA sequences of this sample code for an identical CDR3. The chain joins TRBV27 to TRBJ1-4; tentatively, D is TRBD1 (6 bases). V lost 1 base and J 6 bases, leaving 9 bases between the germline ends. Germline V gene sequence: CDR1 MNHEY, CDR2 SMNVEV (reference sequence). The CDR3 runs to 14 residues. The CDR3 nucleotides are TGTGCCAGCAGTTTATTGGGGGGCGATGAAAAACTGTTTTTT. This sequence encodes CASSLLGGDEKLFF.

Remarks on this clone: The sample holds other DNA sequences that translate to the same CDR3. The V gene is TRBV5-1, the J gene TRBJ2-3, with D tentatively TRBD2 (5 bases). CDR1 is SGHRS, CDR2 YFSETQ, per germline. V was cut by 0 bases and J by 0 bases, with 8 bases left in between. The CDR3 has 15 amino acids. The DNA for the CDR3 is TGCGCCAGCAGCTTGGAGGGCGGGAGCACAGATACGCAGTATTTT. Protein product: CASSLEGGSTDTQYF.

The chain recombines TRBV7-8 with TRBJ2-7; D possibly corresponds to TRBD2 (5 bases). Per germline, CDR1 SGHVS and CDR2 FQNEAQ. The CDR3 is 14 residues long. The ends were cut back, 1 base at V and 0 bases at J, with 7 bases in the middle. CDR3 protein: CASSLGGLSYEQYF. CDR3 sequence (DNA): TGTGCCAGCAGCTTAGGCGGGCTCTCCTACGAGCAGTACTTC.

The CDR3 spells CASRRAGEGTDTQYF. In nucleotides, the CDR3 is TGTGCCAGCAGGAGGGCGGGAGAGGGCACAGATACGCAGTATTTT. The rearrangement joins TRBV28 to TRBJ2-3, with 7 bases identical to TRBD2. V was pared by 6 bases and J by 1 base, with 7 bases of the junction left unmatched. Germline CDR1 and CDR2: MDHEN and SYDVKM. CDR3 length: 15 residues.

The V call is TRBV7-9, the J call TRBJ2-5; 8 bases are shared with TRBD2. CDR3 length: 15 amino acids. With V trimmed by 6 bases and J by 1 base, 7 bases remained unmatched. Germline V gene sequence: CDR1 SEHNR, CDR2 FQNEAQ (reference sequence). CDR3 DNA sequence: TGTGCCAGCAGTCAACTTCTAGCGGGCCAAGAGACCCAGTACTTC. It codes for CASSQLLAGQETQYF.

The rearrangement joins TRBV9 to TRBJ1-3; D gene uncertain. Germline CDR1 SGDLS, CDR2 YYNGEE. CDR3 length: 14 amino acids. The V end was cut by 4 bases, the J end by 0 bases, with 8 bases between. CDR3 region: CASSPLISGNTIYF. CDR3 coding DNA: TGTGCCAGCAGCCCACTCATCTCTGGAAACACCATATATTTT.

The chain combines TRBV11-2 with TRBJ1-1; 7 nucleotides line up with TRBD1. The CDR3 runs to 15 residues. Germline-derived CDR1 and CDR2 are SGHAT and FQNNGV. Germline trimming cut 5 bases from V and 5 bases from J; bases unmatched to any gene: 11. CDR3 amino acids: CASSPQGWERTEAFF. DNA of the CDR3: TGTGCCAGCAGCCCACAGGGGTGGGAACGGACTGAAGCTTTCTTT.

The rearrangement links TRBV19 to TRBJ1-5; 9 bases are shared with TRBD1. The V segment lost 5 bases and the J segment 1 base; nucleotides outside the gene matches: 3. Germline V gene data show CDR1 as LNHDA and CDR2 as SQIVND (reference sequence). CDR3 length equals 15 residues. The CDR3 here is CASSLTGGSNQPQHF. Here the CDR3 DNA reads TGTGCCAGTAGTTTAACAGGGGGCAGCAATCAGCCCCAGCATTTT.

The chain combines TRBV5-4 with TRBJ2-1, with 7 nucleotides matching TRBD2. Germline V gene data show CDR1 as SGHNT and CDR2 as YYREEE (reference sequence). J gave up 9 bases and V 4 bases, and 13 bases lay outside the gene matches. This CDR3 comprises 15 residues. The CDR3 nucleotides read TGTGCCAGCAGCAACGGACTAGGTGGACTTGGTGAGCAGTTCTTC. Amino acid sequence: CASSNGLGGLGEQFF.

The rearrangement links TRBV4-1 to TRBJ1-1; possibly TRBD1 for D (6 bases). This CDR3 comprises 16 residues. Germline V gives CDR1 MGHRA, CDR2 YSYEKL. Trimming cost V 5 bases and J 4 bases, with 20 bases left between them. DNA for the CDR3: TGCGCCAGCAGCTCCGACACCGGGACAATCGCCACTGAAGCTTTCTTT. Protein: CASSSDTGTIATEAFF.

This clone was seen once. The genes are TRBV5-6 and TRBJ2-5; a weak D match, TRBD2 (6 bases). Germline CDR1 is SGHDT and CDR2 is YYEEEE. The CDR3 consists of 12 residues. The ends were cut back, 7 bases at V and 2 bases at J, with 9 bases in the middle. CDR3 DNA: TGTGCCAGCGGGGACTGGCAAGAGACCCAGTACTTC. Protein product: CASGDWQETQYF.

The V call is TRBV6-5, the J call TRBJ2-3; 8 positions match TRBD1. Germline loops: CDR1 MNHEY, CDR2 SVGAGI. Losses at the gene ends were 7 bases for V and 1 base for J; bases not matched to a gene: 7. The length of the CDR3 is 15 residues. CDR3 coding DNA: TGTGCCAGCACCATCTACAGGGGGGGCACAGATACGCAGTATTTT. This codes for CASTIYRGGTDTQYF.

J is TRBJ2-3 and V is TRBV11-2; TRBD1 is a possible D gene (6 bases). The CDR3 runs 14 residues. Per the germline V gene, CDR1 is SGHAT and CDR2 is FQNNGV. Trimming removed 2 bases from V and 7 bases from J, with 13 bases in between. The CDR3 reads CASSLYRERNTQYF. The CDR3 bases are TGTGCCAGCAGCTTATACAGGGAGAGAAATACGCAGTATTTT.

This chain connects TRBV27 to TRBJ2-3; 11 nucleotides align to TRBD2. The V and J ends lost 5 bases and 3 bases, in that order; junction bases with no gene match: 4. Per the germline V gene, CDR1 is MNHEY and CDR2 is SMNVEV (reference sequence). The CDR3 runs to 15 residues. This chain's CDR3 is CASSRTSGRTDTQYF. DNA for the CDR3: TGTGCCAGCAGTCGTACTAGCGGGAGAACAGATACGCAGTATTTT.

This sequence joins TRBV4-3 and TRBJ1-2; no definite D call. Germline assignment: CDR1 LGHNA and CDR2 YSLEER. CDR3 length: 14 amino acids. V gave up 1 base and J gave up 2 bases, with 8 bases separating them. The CDR3 loop is CASSQGGSNYGYTF. In nucleotides, the CDR3 is TGCGCCAGCAGCCAAGGGGGTTCGAACTATGGCTACACCTTC.

This clone has just a few counts. A much larger clone lies a single base off, so this may be a read error. At the DNA level, this CDR3 is encoded by other sequences in the same sample as well. The chain uses TRBV5-5 and TRBJ2-7, with unresolved D. The CDR3 totals 11 residues. CDR1 is SGHKS, CDR2 YYEKEE, per germline (reference sequence). Trimming shortened V by 3 bases and J by 0 bases, and 1 base separated the two germline ends. CDR3 in amino acids: CASSSSYEQYF. Written as DNA, the CDR3 is TGTGCCAGCAGCTCCTCCTACGAGCAGTACTTC.

As regards this clone: Other nucleotide sequences from this sample produce the same CDR3. The chain couples TRBV9 to TRBJ2-1, with 13 positions matching TRBD2. V lost 3 bases, J lost 5 bases, and 2 bases stayed unmatched. Germline loops: CDR1 SGDLS, CDR2 YYNGEE. The CDR3 totals 15 residues. For the CDR3, the DNA is TGTGCCAGCAGCGCGGGACTAGCGGGGAACAATGAGCAGTTCTTC. Protein sequence: CASSAGLAGNNEQFF.

The V call is TRBV12-5, the J call TRBJ2-5; TRBD1 matches at 7 bases. The CDR3 extends over 14 amino acids. The V segment lost 1 base and the J segment 1 base; nucleotides outside the gene matches: 0. CDR1 and CDR2 from the germline V gene are LGHNT and FRNRAP. The CDR3 DNA is TGTGCTAGTGGTTTGGGACAGGGCCAAGAGACCCAGTACTTC. Protein product: CASGLGQGQETQYF.

This chain joins TRBV27 and TRBJ2-1; no reliable D call. Trimming left V 7 bases short and J 8 bases short, with 15 bases between. From germline, CDR1 is MNHEY and CDR2 SMNVEV (reference sequence). The CDR3 has 13 residues. The CDR3 region has the DNA TGTGCCAGCACCTTTCAAAACGGCGATGAGCAGTTCTTC. Translating it yields CASTFQNGDEQFF.

As for this clone: This sample includes further DNA sequences coding for the same CDR3. The chain carries TRBV6-1 and TRBJ1-5, with D unclear. CDR1 is MNHNS, CDR2 SASEGT, per germline. V lost 8 bases, J lost 6 bases, and 2 bases lay in between. CDR3 length equals 9 residues. CDR3: CASGQPQHF. In DNA form, the CDR3 reads TGTGCCAGCGGTCAGCCCCAGCATTTT.

This chain joins TRBV28 and TRBJ2-3; 8 bases map to TRBD2. Germline V gene sequence: CDR1 MDHEN, CDR2 SYDVKM. The CDR3 extends over 16 amino acids. Germline trimming cut 2 bases from V and 3 bases from J; bases unmatched to any gene: 7. This CDR3 reads CASSLREGQITDTQYF. The CDR3 DNA sequence: TGTGCCAGCAGTTTACGGGAGGGGCAGATAACAGATACGCAGTATTTT.

The CDR3 bases are TGCGCCAGCAGTGTCCGAGTTGGCTATGGCTACACCTTC. Protein: CASSVRVGYGYTF. The chain combines TRBV10-2 with TRBJ1-2; D is uncertain. The CDR3 totals 13 residues. Germline V lookup: CDR1 WSHSY, CDR2 SAAADI. V was shortened by 4 bases and J by 4 bases, with 10 bases between the two germline ends.

The chain uses TRBV27 and TRBJ2-1; 9 bases agree with TRBD2. Germline V lookup: CDR1 MNHEY, CDR2 SMNVEV (reference sequence). J was trimmed by 6 bases and V by 3 bases; bases with no gene match: 6. This CDR3 has 15 amino acids. CDR3 sequence: CASSFSGSRVNEQFF. DNA for the CDR3: TGTGCCAGCAGTTTTAGCGGGAGTAGGGTCAATGAGCAGTTCTTC.

DNA for the CDR3: TGTGCCAGCAGCCCGCTAGTGATGGGCACAGATACGCAGTATTTT. Amino acid sequence: CASSPLVMGTDTQYF. The gene calls are TRBV7-2 and TRBJ2-3; D not resolved. The CDR3 contains 15 residues. With 5 bases removed from V and 1 base from J, the gap between germline ends came to 13 bases. Germline CDR1 SGHTA, CDR2 FQGNSA. Full variable domain (outside the CDR3, taken from reference TRBV7-2 and TRBJ2-3): GAGVSQSPSNKVTEKGKDVELRCDPISGHTALYWYRQSLGQGLEFLIYFQGNSAPDKSGLPSDRFSAERTGGSVSTLTIQRTQQEDSAVYLCASSPLVMGTDTQYFGPGTRLTVL.

The chain has TRBV2 and TRBJ2-1; no clear D gene. From germline, CDR1 is SNHLY and CDR2 FYNNEI. The V gene lost 0 bases and the J gene lost 8 bases, with 8 bases spanning the gap. The CDR3 spans 13 residues. CDR3 region: CASSEASSDEQFF. DNA of the CDR3: TGTGCCAGCAGTGAAGCTTCATCGGATGAGCAGTTCTTC.

V and J are TRBV2 and TRBJ2-1; D not resolved. This CDR3 is built from 16 residues. From germline, CDR1 is SNHLY and CDR2 FYNNEI. Trimming left V 7 bases short and J 2 bases short, with 18 bases between. CDR3 nucleotide sequence: TGTGCCAGCACAGGAACTGGCGGTCGAGCCTACAATGAGCAGTTCTTC. Amino acids: CASTGTGGRAYNEQFF.

On this clone itself: One end of the junction fails to match germline, which may point to a read error. V is TRBV2 and J is TRBJ1-5; D may be TRBD1 (6 bases). CDR3 length equals 19 residues. Germline CDR1 SNHLY, CDR2 FYNNEI. Here the CDR3 reads CASSNALADNFGGNQPQHF. In DNA form, the CDR3 reads TGTGCCAGCAGTAATGCCCTGGCGGACAACTTCGGGGGCAACCAGCCCCAGCATTTT.

This chain connects TRBV4-2 to TRBJ2-3; D is possibly TRBD2 (5 bases). V lost 4 bases to trimming and J lost 2 bases, with 16 bases between them. CDR3 size: 16 residues. Germline V gene data show CDR1 as LGHNA and CDR2 as YNFKEQ. CDR3 amino acids: CASSPEEALPTDTQYF. CDR3 nucleotides: TGTGCCAGCAGCCCGGAGGAGGCTTTGCCCACAGATACGCAGTATTTT.

The table lists this clone with a count of one. The chain has TRBV7-6 and TRBJ2-5, with 7 nucleotides matching TRBD1. The DNA end is more similar to TRBJ2-7, so the J call may be wrong. Looked up from germline, CDR1 is SGHVS and CDR2 is FNYEAQ. This CDR3 is 14 amino acids long. The CDR3 DNA follows: TGTGCCAGCAGCTCCCGACAGGGATTTTACGAGCAGTACTTC. Translating it yields CASSSRQGFYEQYF.

This clone was recorded at least ten times. This sequence joins TRBV10-3 and TRBJ1-4; the D is unclear. Germline CDR1 ENHRY, CDR2 SYGVKD. Between the trimmed V and J ends, which lost 10 bases and 7 bases, there was a span of 13 bases. CDR3 length: 12 amino acids. The DNA of the CDR3 is TGTGCCAGGAGGATAATCGGTGAAAAACTGTTTTTT. This gives the protein CARRIIGEKLFF.

The chain uses TRBV6-5 and TRBJ2-7; D uncertain. V was trimmed by 4 bases and J by 5 bases, leaving 15 bases between them. The CDR3 spans 14 residues. CDR1 and CDR2 (germline): MNHEY, SVGAGI. The CDR3 sequence: CASSLDTLGNEQYF. The CDR3, as DNA: TGTGCCAGCAGTTTAGACACCCTCGGCAACGAGCAGTACTTC.